These 22 T cell receptor beta chains were sequenced from one sample in a study of T cell clonotyping in hematopoietic cell transplantation. TCRdb's table, derived via immunoSEQ multiplex PCR, lists solely in-frame clones and lacks some. Found here are 25,000 to 30,000 clones, around 90% of them singletons; the top ten hold over 8.5%. Specimen: PBMCs, collected 100 days after allogeneic stem cell transplant. Every receptor here comes from a female patient aged 50-60 years who had an allogeneic stem cell transplant from a related donor, so the T cells may come from the graft donor. Some clones in this sample may be carry-over from other donors' samples.

V usage is TRBV27 and J usage is TRBJ2-3; D is perhaps TRBD2 (5 bases). The CDR3 is made up of 18 amino acids. Trimming removed 1 base from V and 4 bases from J, with 21 bases in between. Germline CDR1 and CDR2: MNHEY and SMNVEV (reference sequence). The CDR3 sequence is CASSLLARDGGFPDTQYF. For the CDR3, the DNA is TGTGCCAGCAGTTTATTAGCGAGAGACGGTGGTTTTCCAGATACGCAGTATTTT.

Only a few counts were recorded for this clone. The J gene is TRBJ2-3, the V gene TRBV4-1; 8 bases are a match to TRBD1. Trimming cost V 5 bases and J 4 bases; bases outside gene matches: 2. In germline, CDR1 is MGHRA, CDR2 YSYEKL. This CDR3 spans 13 amino acids. Written as DNA, the CDR3 is TGCGCCAGCAGCGACAGGGGTGCAGATACGCAGTATTTT. This translates into CASSDRGADTQYF.

The chain combines TRBV19 with TRBJ2-7; no clear D. CDR3 length: 12 amino acids. Per germline, CDR1 LNHDA and CDR2 SQIVND (reference sequence). The V end lost 4 bases, the J end lost 6 bases, and 10 bases lay between the germline ends. CDR3 nucleotides: TGTGCCAGTAGTAACCGGCTGGGCGAGCAGTACTTC. Its translation: CASSNRLGEQYF.

The V and J genes are TRBV7-6 and TRBJ2-5; possible D gene TRBD2, 5 bases. This CDR3 region has 14 residues. Germline lookup yields CDR1 SGHVS and CDR2 FNYEAQ. V dropped 5 bases and J dropped 4 bases, with 14 bases sitting between them. The CDR3, as DNA: TGTGCCAGCAGCCCCGGGCTAGGAGGAGAGACCCAGTACTTC. Its translation: CASSPGLGGETQYF. The variable domain in full, with the rest retrieved from reference TRBV7-6 and TRBJ2-5, is GAGVSQSPRYKVTKRGQDVALRCDPISGHVSLYWYRQALGQGPEFLTYFNYEAQQDKSGLPNDRFSAERPEGSISTLTIQRTEQRDSAMYRCASSPGLGGETQYFGPGTRLLVL.

V gene TRBV19 combines with J gene TRBJ1-1; 7 nucleotides agree with TRBD1. V lost 4 bases to trimming and J lost 0 bases; unmatched junction nucleotides: 8. Germline CDR1 LNHDA, CDR2 SQIVND (reference sequence). The CDR3 is made up of 16 amino acids. For the CDR3, the DNA is TGTGCCAGTAGTACCCCGACAGGGAAGGTGAACACTGAAGCTTTCTTT. Its translation is CASSTPTGKVNTEAFF.

This clone came up once. The rearrangement links TRBV30 to TRBJ1-4; 8 bases fit TRBD1. Germline CDR1 GTSNPN, CDR2 SVGIG (reference sequence). V shed 6 bases, J shed 5 bases, and the junction held 5 bases outside the gene matches. CDR3 length: 13 amino acids. The CDR3 reads CACRTGRNEKLFF. The CDR3 DNA follows: TGTGCCTGCCGGACAGGGAGGAATGAAAAACTGTTTTTT.

A single count supports this clone. This chain links TRBV25-1 with TRBJ2-7, with a possible D match to TRBD1 (6 bases). V was pared by 2 bases and J by 2 bases, with 16 bases between. The CDR3 sequence is 16 residues long. The germline V gene has CDR1 MGHDK and CDR2 SYGVNS. This CDR3 is CASSEEEGRGTYEQYF. The CDR3 DNA is TGTGCCAGCAGTGAAGAAGAAGGCAGGGGAACCTACGAGCAGTACTTC.

The chain recombines TRBV2 with TRBJ2-3, with TRBD2 identical over 15 bases. Germline V gene sequence: CDR1 SNHLY, CDR2 FYNNEI. This CDR3 has 16 residues. Trimming at V came to 8 bases and at J to 6 bases, leaving 9 bases not matched to a gene. As DNA, the CDR3 is TGTGCCAGCTCGCGCGGGACTAGCGGGGGGCTGGATACGCAGTATTTT. Residues: CASSRGTSGGLDTQYF.

This clone was seen only once. The rearrangement joins TRBV29-1 to TRBJ1-2; no clear D. V was clipped by 6 bases and J by 6 bases, with 17 bases between them. Germline V gives CDR1 SQVTM, CDR2 ANQGSEA. CDR3 length: 13 amino acids. The CDR3 coding sequence is TGCAGCGTGGTGTGGGCAATTAAAGATGGCTACACCTTC. Translated, it gives CSVVWAIKDGYTF.

This rearrangement joins TRBV5-6 to TRBJ1-2; D gene ambiguous. Per the germline V gene, CDR1 is SGHDT and CDR2 is YYEEEE. The CDR3 has 15 residues. Trimming took off 1 base at V and 6 bases at J, with 16 bases between the two ends. Here the CDR3 reads CASSLNMGGWHGYTF. The CDR3, as DNA: TGTGCCAGCAGCTTGAATATGGGCGGATGGCATGGCTACACCTTC.

The chain couples TRBV7-6 to TRBJ2-3, with TRBD2 matching over 11 bases. The CDR3 loop spans 17 amino acids. The germline CDR1 and CDR2 sequences are SGHVS and FNYEAQ. V dropped 0 bases and J dropped 2; count of bases not matched to a gene: 4. The CDR3 nucleotides read TGTGCCAGCAGCTTAGCGGGGACTAGCGGCCTCACAGATACGCAGTATTTT. Translated: CASSLAGTSGLTDTQYF.

The chain has TRBV9 and TRBJ2-1, with 8 bases fitting TRBD1. In germline, CDR1 is SGDLS, CDR2 YYNGEE. The CDR3 has 16 residues. V shed 3 bases and J 1 base; nucleotides not matched to a gene: 6. The CDR3 is CASSGGQGGSYNEQFF. The CDR3 coding sequence is TGTGCCAGCAGCGGAGGACAGGGTGGGTCCTACAATGAGCAGTTCTTC.

The gene calls are TRBV7-9 and TRBJ2-6, with 8 bases identical to TRBD2. V dropped 5 bases and J dropped 10; count of bases not matched to a gene: 10. Germline CDR1 and CDR2: SEHNR and FQNEAQ (reference sequence). The CDR3 covers 15 residues. In DNA, the CDR3 is TGTGCCAGCAGCCCGCCGGGGGGGGGAGGTAACGTCCTGACTTTC. Its protein product is CASSPPGGGGNVLTF.

The chain joins TRBV6-4 to TRBJ2-7; the D gene could be TRBD1 or TRBD2 (5 bases each). Germline assignment: CDR1 MRHNA and CDR2 SNTAGT. The ends were cut back, 3 bases at V and 4 bases at J, with 16 bases in the middle. This CDR3 has 15 residues. The CDR3 loop reads CASSEIWDGPYEQYF. The CDR3 DNA is TGTGCCAGCAGTGAGATCTGGGACGGACCGTACGAGCAGTACTTC.

The chain links TRBV19 to TRBJ2-7, with TRBD1 identical over 9 bases. V lost 5 bases, J lost 3 bases, and 2 bases stayed unmatched. The CDR3 extends over 13 amino acids. The germline gives CDR1 LNHDA, CDR2 SQIVND (reference sequence). The CDR3 nucleotides are TGTGCCAGTAGTCGGGACAGGGACTACGAGCAGTACTTC. Protein: CASSRDRDYEQYF.

The rearrangement links TRBV6-6 to TRBJ1-5; perhaps TRBD1 as D (6 bases). The CDR3 spans 14 residues. CDR1 is MNHNY and CDR2 is SVGAGI in the germline V gene (reference sequence). V was pared by 7 bases and J by 2 bases, with 12 bases between. The DNA of the CDR3 is TGTGCCAGCAAGGGGGGCGCGGGCAATCAGCCCCAGCATTTT. It specifies CASKGGAGNQPQHF.

The V call is TRBV30, the J call TRBJ1-6, with D unclear. CDR3 length equals 13 residues. Germline V CDR1 and CDR2: GTSNPN, SVGIG (reference sequence). V was shortened by 1 base and J by 7 bases, with 8 bases between the two germline ends. Written as DNA, the CDR3 is TGTGCCTGGAGTGATGGTAGAAATTCACCCCTCCACTTT. The encoded protein is CAWSDGRNSPLHF.

The chain couples TRBV27 to TRBJ2-1; 11 bases are shared with TRBD2. V was pared by 2 bases and J by 3 bases, with 9 bases of the junction left unmatched. Germline values: CDR1 MNHEY, CDR2 SMNVEV (reference sequence). This CDR3 contains 18 residues. CDR3 nucleotides: TGTGCCAGCAGTTTAACTACCCCCGGGACTAGCGGCTACAATGAGCAGTTCTTC. Protein sequence: CASSLTTPGTSGYNEQFF.

The chain recombines TRBV11-2 with TRBJ2-7, with 7 bases identical to TRBD1. Germline V gene data show CDR1 as SGHAT and CDR2 as FQNNGV. The CDR3 totals 14 residues. Trimming removed 5 bases from V and 3 bases from J; junction bases left unmatched: 7. CDR3 DNA sequence: TGTGCCAGCAGCCTCAGGGGGTCAGGCTACGAGCAGTACTTC. Protein product: CASSLRGSGYEQYF.

The chain employs TRBV6-1 and TRBJ1-4, with D unresolved. The germline CDR1 and CDR2 sequences are MNHNS and SASEGT. V was cut by 10 bases and J by 3 bases, with 15 bases left in between. The CDR3 extends over 14 amino acids. Written as DNA, the CDR3 is TGTGCCACCGGTGCAATGCAGGCTAATGAAAAACTGTTTTTT. Its translation: CATGAMQANEKLFF.

The chain joins TRBV6-5 to TRBJ1-4; the D is unclear. The V end was cut by 5 bases, the J end by 5 bases, with 3 bases between. CDR1 and CDR2 (germline): MNHEY, SVGAGI. CDR3 size: 11 residues. CDR3 DNA sequence: TGTGCCAGCAGTCAGAATGAAAAACTGTTTTTT. Translated: CASSQNEKLFF.

The genes are TRBV15 and TRBJ2-2, with D possibly being TRBD1 (6 bases). This CDR3 has 14 amino acids. Trimming pared 4 bases from V and 6 bases from J, leaving 12 bases between. Germline V CDR1 and CDR2: LNHNV, YYDKDF (reference sequence). The CDR3 protein is CATSTNRVAGELFF. The CDR3 DNA is TGTGCCACCAGCACCAACAGGGTGGCCGGGGAGCTGTTTTTT.